This TCR beta chain was identified during a study of T cells of healthy individuals. This clonotype was recorded a few times. CDR1 is SGHTA, CDR2 FQGNSA, per germline. The CDR3 extends over 13 amino acids. The V and J ends lost 7 bases and 2 bases, in that order; junction bases with no gene match: 3. In TCRdb, the 5' RACE reads were re-called with MiXCR into one record per CDR3 protein. The sample yields some 82,000 distinct CDR3 sequences, around 5.1% seen once. The V and J genes are TRBV7-2 and TRBJ2-3, with 7 bases identical to TRBD1. The receptor was derived from a female donor in good health. CDR3 sequence (DNA): TGTGCCAGCAAGGGGGCGAACACAGATACGCAGTATTTT. Its protein product is CASKGANTDTQYF.